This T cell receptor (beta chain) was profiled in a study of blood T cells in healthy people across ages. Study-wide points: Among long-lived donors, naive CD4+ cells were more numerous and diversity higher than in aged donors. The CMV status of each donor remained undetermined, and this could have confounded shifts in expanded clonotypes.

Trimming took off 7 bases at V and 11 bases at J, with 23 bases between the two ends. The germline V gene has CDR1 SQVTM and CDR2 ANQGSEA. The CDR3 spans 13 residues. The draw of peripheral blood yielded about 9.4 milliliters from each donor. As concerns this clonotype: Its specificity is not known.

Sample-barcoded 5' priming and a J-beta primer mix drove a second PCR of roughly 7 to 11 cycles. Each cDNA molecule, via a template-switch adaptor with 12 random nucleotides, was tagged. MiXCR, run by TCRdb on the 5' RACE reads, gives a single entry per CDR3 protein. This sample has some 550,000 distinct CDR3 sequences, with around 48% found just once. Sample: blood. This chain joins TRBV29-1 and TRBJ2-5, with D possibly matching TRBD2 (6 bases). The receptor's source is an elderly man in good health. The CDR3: CSGRDSPYNEQYF. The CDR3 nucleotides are TGCAGCGGCCGGGACTCCCCCTACAATGAGCAGTACTTC. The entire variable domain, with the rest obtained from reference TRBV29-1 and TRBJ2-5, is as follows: SAVISQKPSRDICQRGTSLTIQCQVDSQVTMMFWYRQQPGQSLTLIATANQGSEATYESGFVIDKFPISRPNLTFSTLTVSNMSPEDSSIYLCSGRDSPYNEQYFGPGTRLLVL.